Following are 32 T cell receptor beta chains from one sample sequenced in a study of identical twins. MiXCR was run by TCRdb on the 5' RACE reads, yielding one entry per CDR3 protein. The sample contains approximately 500,000 distinct CDR3 sequences, approximately 25% of which appear only once. This sample also belongs to another study, concerning T cells expressing NK-cell markers.

The sequencing sample was made of CD4+ T cells sorted from blood. These receptors all stem from a woman aged 18-29 years in good health.

This clonotype was found a few times. The chain is built from TRBV4-2 and TRBJ2-2, with D possibly TRBD2 on 5 matching bases. The CDR3 runs 14 residues. V was cut by 0 bases and J by 7 bases, with 9 bases left in between. CDR1 and CDR2 (germline): LGHNA, YNFKEQ. The CDR3 DNA sequence: TGTGCCAGCAGCCAAGATGCTGCGGGCGGGGAGCTGTTTTTT. This codes for CASSQDAAGGELFF.

CDR3 loop: CASSLRQGRNEQYF. CDR3 sequence (DNA): TGTGCCAGCAGTTTGAGACAGGGGCGGAACGAGCAGTACTTC. The chain has TRBV12-3 or TRBV12-4 and TRBJ2-7; 8 nucleotides align to TRBD1. This CDR3 region has 14 residues. With 3 bases clipped from V and 5 bases from J, the junction kept 6 bases outside the gene matches.

The chain links TRBV7-6 to TRBJ1-4; D not resolved. Germline V gives CDR1 SGHVS, CDR2 FNYEAQ. V lost 5 bases and J lost 5, with 12 bases in between. The CDR3 is 14 residues long. The CDR3 is CASSRDARNEKLFF. DNA of the CDR3: TGTGCCAGCAGCCGTGATGCTCGGAATGAAAAACTGTTTTTT.

The chain uses TRBV5-1 and TRBJ2-7, with TRBD1 as a possible D gene (5 bases). The germline V and J ends were trimmed by 2 bases and 4 bases, with 13 bases remaining between them. CDR1 is SGHRS and CDR2 is YFSETQ in the germline V gene. This CDR3 is built from 14 residues. CDR3 protein: CASSFSGNKYEQYF. The CDR3 DNA follows: TGCGCCAGCAGCTTTTCAGGGAATAAATACGAGCAGTACTTC.

This clonotype was observed a handful of times. The chain has TRBV10-3 and TRBJ2-7; TRBD1 agrees at 7 bases. The CDR3 runs 14 residues. The J segment lost 2 bases and the V segment lost 7 bases, leaving 8 bases of the junction unmatched. Germline-derived CDR1 and CDR2 are ENHRY and SYGVKD. CDR3 loop: CAITKEDRTYEQYF. In nucleotides, the CDR3 is TGTGCCATCACCAAGGAGGACAGGACCTACGAGCAGTACTTC.

This chain joins TRBV7-3 and TRBJ2-1; 7 bases are shared with TRBD2. This CDR3 comprises 16 residues. Trimming took 3 bases from V and 3 from J; bases not matched to a gene: 8. The germline gives CDR1 SGHTA, CDR2 FQGTGA. In nucleotides, the CDR3 is TGTGCCAGCAGCTTTGCGTCAGGGACTATCTACAATGAGCAGTTCTTC. Its protein product is CASSFASGTIYNEQFF.

This clonotype has a count of ten or more. CDR3 bases: TGTGCCAGCAGTTTAGGAGGGGATGGCTACACCTTC. It codes for CASSLGGDGYTF. This sequence joins TRBV12-3 or TRBV12-4 and TRBJ1-2; D may be TRBD1 (5 bases). This CDR3 contains 12 residues. Trimming removed 1 base at V and 6 bases at J, with 6 bases between.

V gene TRBV11-3 combines with J gene TRBJ1-1; D perhaps matches TRBD1 (6 bases). In germline, CDR1 is SGHNT, CDR2 YENEEA. The CDR3 consists of 14 residues. Trimming left V 5 bases short and J 11 bases short, with 21 bases between. The CDR3 spells CASSPFPGADGAFF. The CDR3 DNA reads TGTGCCAGCAGCCCGTTCCCGGGGGCGGACGGGGCTTTCTTT.

This clonotype showed up just a few times. The chain has TRBV7-2 and TRBJ2-7; no clear D. V lost 5 bases to trimming and J lost 7 bases, with 12 bases between them. This CDR3 is 12 amino acids long. Germline values: CDR1 SGHTA, CDR2 FQGNSA. CDR3 in amino acids: CASSIQRTEQYF. In DNA form, the CDR3 reads TGTGCCAGCAGCATACAGAGAACTGAGCAGTACTTC.

The rearrangement joins TRBV6-1 to TRBJ2-7; 9 bases are a match to TRBD1. The J segment lost 5 bases and the V segment lost 1 base, leaving 15 bases of the junction unmatched. Germline V lookup: CDR1 MNHNS, CDR2 SASEGT. The CDR3 runs to 18 residues. CDR3 in DNA: TGTGCCAGCAGTGAAGGGGACAGGGCGAGAATAGCAAGCCACGAGCAGTACTTC. This gives the protein CASSEGDRARIASHEQYF.

The gene calls are TRBV6-2 or TRBV6-3 and TRBJ2-3; D is perhaps TRBD1 or TRBD2 (5 bases each). The CDR3 contains 17 residues. The germline V and J ends were trimmed by 2 bases and 0 bases, with 15 bases remaining between them. CDR1 and CDR2 (germline): MNHEY, SVGEGT. The CDR3 nucleotides are TGTGCCAGCAGTTACGAGGGGAGCCCTAGGAGCACAGATACGCAGTATTTT. The encoded protein is CASSYEGSPRSTDTQYF.

This clonotype was seen only a few times. V usage is TRBV20-1 and J usage is TRBJ2-7; 10 nucleotides match TRBD2. The CDR3 loop spans 16 amino acids. Looked up from germline, CDR1 is DFQATT and CDR2 is SNEGSKA (reference sequence). The J segment lost 3 bases and the V segment lost 3 bases, leaving 11 bases of the junction unmatched. For the CDR3, the DNA is TGCAGTGCTAGGTCCCAAATTAGCGGGAGGCTCTACGAGCAGTACTTC. Amino acid sequence: CSARSQISGRLYEQYF.

This chain uses TRBV5-5 with TRBJ2-1, with a weak D call TRBD2 (6 bases). The germline V gene has CDR1 SGHKS and CDR2 YYEKEE (reference sequence). Trimming pared 4 bases from V and 0 bases from J, leaving 14 bases between. This CDR3 region has 16 residues. The CDR3 here is CASSQSGSSSYNEQFF. The DNA of the CDR3 is TGTGCCAGCAGCCAAAGCGGGTCGAGCTCCTACAATGAGCAGTTCTTC.

V usage is TRBV9 and J usage is TRBJ2-7; possible D gene TRBD2, 6 bases. Germline CDR1 and CDR2: SGDLS and YYNGEE. The length of the CDR3 is 14 residues. V was pared by 4 bases and J by 1 base, with 12 bases between. The CDR3 protein is CASSKTSSSYEQYF. Here the CDR3 DNA reads TGTGCCAGCAGCAAGACTAGTAGTTCCTACGAGCAGTACTTC.

This chain connects TRBV20-1 to TRBJ1-1, with no clear D. The CDR3 contains 13 residues. Germline CDR1 is DFQATT and CDR2 is SNEGSKA (reference sequence). With 1 base removed from V and 4 bases from J, the gap between germline ends came to 10 bases. This chain's CDR3 is CSARGPTTTEAFF. As DNA, the CDR3 is TGCAGTGCTAGAGGACCCACGACCACTGAAGCTTTCTTT.

The chain uses TRBV7-6 and TRBJ2-3; 13 positions match TRBD2. V trimming: 5 bases; J trimming: 6 bases; junction bases outside the gene matches: 8. The V gene's germline CDR1 is SGHVS and CDR2 FNYEAQ. The CDR3 length is 16 residues. DNA of the CDR3: TGTGCCAGCAGCCACCGACTAGCGGGGGGCCACGATACGCAGTATTTT. Protein product: CASSHRLAGGHDTQYF. Looking up the rest from reference TRBV7-6 and TRBJ2-3 gives the full variable domain: GAGVSQSPRYKVTKRGQDVALRCDPISGHVSLYWYRQALGQGPEFLTYFNYEAQQDKSGLPNDRFSAERPEGSISTLTIQRTEQRDSAMYRCASSHRLAGGHDTQYFGPGTRLTVL.

This clonotype was observed a handful of times. The chain links TRBV15 to TRBJ2-3, with a possible D match to TRBD1 (6 bases). Per the germline V gene, CDR1 is LNHNV and CDR2 is YYDKDF (reference sequence). V lost 7 bases, J lost 6 bases, and 14 bases lay in between. There are 13 residues in the CDR3. The CDR3 nucleotides are TGTGCCACCACCTGGGGGCCGTCGGATACGCAGTATTTT. Protein: CATTWGPSDTQYF.

This clonotype was detected a few times. This chain connects TRBV2 to TRBJ2-5, with no clear D. The CDR3 extends over 18 amino acids. V was clipped by 1 base and J by 7 bases, with 25 bases between them. Germline assignment: CDR1 SNHLY and CDR2 FYNNEI. The CDR3 DNA sequence: TGTGCCAGCAGTGAAGAGGTCATTGATGAGGTCCTCTCGGGGACCCAGTACTTC. This translates into CASSEEVIDEVLSGTQYF.

The V gene is TRBV15, the J gene TRBJ1-1; a weak D match, TRBD1 (6 bases). Between the trimmed V and J ends, which lost 4 bases and 5 bases, there was a span of 11 bases. The CDR3 extends over 13 amino acids. Germline V lookup: CDR1 LNHNV, CDR2 YYDKDF (reference sequence). The CDR3 DNA reads as TGTGCCACCAGCACCGGGACAAGGACTGAAGCTTTCTTT. It yields the protein CATSTGTRTEAFF.

J is TRBJ2-5 and V is TRBV7-2; a possible D gene is TRBD2 (5 bases). Trimming shortened V by 1 base and J by 6 bases, and 9 bases separated the two germline ends. This CDR3 region has 13 residues. Germline lookup yields CDR1 SGHTA and CDR2 FQGNSA. CDR3 nucleotides: TGTGCCAGCAGCTTAGAGCCGGGGAAGACCCAGTACTTC. It translates to CASSLEPGKTQYF. Full variable domain (outside the CDR3, taken from reference TRBV7-2 and TRBJ2-5): GAGVSQSPSNKVTEKGKDVELRCDPISGHTALYWYRQSLGQGLEFLIYFQGNSAPDKSGLPSDRFSAERTGGSVSTLTIQRTQQEDSAVYLCASSLEPGKTQYFGPGTRLLVL.

The chain is built from TRBV12-3 or TRBV12-4 and TRBJ2-2; the D is unclear. Trimming took off 6 bases at V and 6 bases at J, with 14 bases between the two ends. The CDR3 runs to 14 residues. The CDR3 is CASRPGLSSGELFF. The CDR3 nucleotides are TGTGCCAGCAGACCGGGTCTTAGCTCCGGGGAGCTGTTTTTT.

This clonotype was recorded a few times. The J gene is TRBJ2-1, the V gene TRBV6-5, with TRBD2 matching over 9 bases. Germline V gene data show CDR1 as MNHEY and CDR2 as SVGAGI. With V trimmed by 0 bases and J by 6 bases, 6 bases remained unmatched. The CDR3 runs 16 residues. In DNA, the CDR3 is TGTGCCAGCAGTTACTCTTCGGCTAGCGGGACCAATGAGCAGTTCTTC. This translates into CASSYSSASGTNEQFF.

In this sample, this clonotype turned up a few times. The chain uses TRBV12-3 or TRBV12-4 and TRBJ2-2, with 8 bases identical to TRBD2. Trimming cost V 3 bases and J 5 bases; bases outside gene matches: 8. The CDR3 sequence is 16 residues long. CDR3 region: CASSFQAGEWTGELFF. The CDR3 nucleotides are TGTGCCAGCAGTTTCCAAGCGGGAGAATGGACCGGGGAGCTGTTTTTT.

This clonotype was seen only a few times. The chain employs TRBV28 and TRBJ2-7; D unclear. V lost 5 bases and J 7 bases, leaving 12 bases between the germline ends. Germline lookup yields CDR1 MDHEN and CDR2 SYDVKM. The CDR3 is 12 residues long. The CDR3 reads CASSIFRMEQYF. The DNA of the CDR3 is TGTGCCAGCAGTATATTCCGTATGGAGCAGTACTTC.

The V gene is TRBV5-1, the J gene TRBJ2-7; perhaps TRBD2 as D (5 bases). This CDR3 has 14 amino acids. The germline CDR1 and CDR2 sequences are SGHRS and YFSETQ. Trimming left V 4 bases short and J 2 bases short, with 13 bases between. The CDR3 sequence is CASSTAGGTYEQYF. DNA for the CDR3: TGCGCCAGCAGCACCGCCGGAGGTACCTACGAGCAGTACTTC.

The rearrangement links TRBV20-1 to TRBJ2-7; TRBD2 matches 7 bases. There are 16 residues in the CDR3. Germline V CDR1 and CDR2: DFQATT, SNEGSKA (reference sequence). With V trimmed by 0 bases and J by 0 bases, 8 bases remained unmatched. The CDR3 loop is CSARDQGGGGSYEQYF. The CDR3 bases are TGCAGTGCTAGAGATCAGGGCGGGGGAGGCTCCTACGAGCAGTACTTC.

The V call is TRBV6-4, the J call TRBJ2-2, with D unclear. The ends were cut back, 5 bases at V and 2 bases at J, with 12 bases in the middle. This CDR3 has 15 residues. Germline lookup yields CDR1 MRHNA and CDR2 SNTAGT. CDR3 DNA sequence: TGTGCCAGCAGTCGTTTGCGGATTAACACCGGGGAGCTGTTTTTT. Translation gives CASSRLRINTGELFF.

This clonotype was recorded only once. This sequence joins TRBV11-2 and TRBJ2-1; D is unresolved. V shed 1 base and J shed 10 bases, with 11 bases lying between them. The CDR3 has 13 residues. Germline V gives CDR1 SGHAT, CDR2 FQNNGV. In nucleotides, the CDR3 is TGTGCCAGCAGCTTAGCTCTGAGGCGGGAGCAGTTCTTC. Translation gives CASSLALRREQFF.

The gene calls are TRBV7-2 and TRBJ2-5, with TRBD2 matching 13 bases. This CDR3 spans 15 amino acids. V trimming: 3 bases; J trimming: 4 bases; junction bases outside the gene matches: 2. Germline lookup yields CDR1 SGHTA and CDR2 FQGNSA. The CDR3 bases are TGTGCCAGCAGCTTCGGACTAGCGGGAGCAGAGACCCAGTACTTC. Translation gives CASSFGLAGAETQYF.

In its sample, this clonotype was seen many times. The chain uses TRBV2 and TRBJ1-2, with 10 bases that match TRBD1. CDR3 length: 13 amino acids. After removal of 8 bases from V and 2 bases from J, the junction contained 2 bases not matched to a gene. CDR1 is SNHLY, CDR2 FYNNEI, per germline. CDR3 sequence reads: CASAGQGNYGYTF. As DNA, the CDR3 is TGTGCCAGCGCGGGACAGGGGAACTATGGCTACACCTTC.

The chain recombines TRBV7-2 with TRBJ2-7; possible D gene TRBD2, 5 bases. The CDR3 covers 14 residues. Germline V CDR1 and CDR2: SGHTA, FQGNSA. Trimming removed 3 bases at V and 0 bases at J, with 9 bases between. The CDR3 DNA reads as TGTGCCAGCAGCTTGACCGGACTCTCCTACGAGCAGTACTTC. This codes for CASSLTGLSYEQYF.

This clonotype has a handful of counts. The J gene is TRBJ2-3, the V gene TRBV27; 10 bases fit TRBD1. Germline CDR1 is MNHEY and CDR2 is SMNVEV (reference sequence). CDR3 length: 14 residues. With 0 bases clipped from V and 10 bases from J, the junction kept 4 bases outside the gene matches. The CDR3 region has the DNA TGTGCCAGCAGTTTATCGTTGGACAGGGGGGCGCAGTATTTT. Encoded protein: CASSLSLDRGAQYF.